The 4 T cell receptor beta chains presented below share a single source sample, sequenced in a study of blood T cell repertoires in COVID-19. Repertoires were generated with immunoSEQ multiplex PCR, while TCRdb's copy carries only in-frame clones and drops some. Found here are about 77,000 clones, 75% to 85% of them singletons; the top ten hold around 5.2%. The sample was peripheral blood. The receptor set was obtained from a woman aged 70-85 years with acute or convalescent COVID-19.

The rearrangement joins TRBV27 to TRBJ1-1; D not resolved. Trimming cost V 2 bases and J 4 bases, with 17 bases left between them. The CDR3 spans 16 residues. Germline values: CDR1 MNHEY, CDR2 SMNVEV (reference sequence). CDR3 sequence reads: CASSLDRVPRSTEAFF. The CDR3 nucleotides are TGTGCCAGCAGTTTAGACCGGGTCCCCCGGTCCACTGAAGCTTTCTTT.

The table lists this clone with a few counts. V usage is TRBV7-9 and J usage is TRBJ1-1; no clear D gene. The CDR3 covers 14 residues. Germline V lookup: CDR1 SEHNR, CDR2 FQNEAQ (reference sequence). V lost 2 bases to trimming and J lost 4 bases, with 11 bases between them. The CDR3 nucleotides are TGTGCCAGCAGCTTAAGGTTCGAGGGCACTGAAGCTTTCTTT. Encoded protein: CASSLRFEGTEAFF.

V gene TRBV19 combines with J gene TRBJ1-4; a weak D match, TRBD1 (5 bases). V lost 11 bases and J 3 bases, leaving 16 bases between the germline ends. The germline CDR1 and CDR2 sequences are LNHDA and SQIVND (reference sequence). The CDR3 is 14 amino acids. The CDR3, as DNA: TGTGCCTCCAGGGAGGGCAGCTCTAATGAAAAACTGTTTTTT. Amino acids: CASREGSSNEKLFF.

The V and J genes are TRBV4-1 and TRBJ1-5; D not resolved. The CDR3 has 14 residues. V was clipped by 1 base and J by 0 bases, with 4 bases between them. CDR1 is MGHRA, CDR2 YSYEKL, per germline. In nucleotides, the CDR3 is TGCGCCAGCAGCCAAGGCGGTAGCAATCAGCCCCAGCATTTT. Translated: CASSQGGSNQPQHF.